This TCR beta chain stems from a study of cytomegalovirus exposure and HLA in healthy donors. Study in general: As an earlier analysis found, roughly 180 million T cells yielded about 100 million unique TCR beta sequences. Broader study findings: Other equally common chains were less clonally expanded than HLA-associated TCR beta chains, a later analysis showed.

To note about this clone: Its matching antigen is unknown.

Trimming left V 5 bases short and J 8 bases short, with 9 bases between. Germline CDR1 SGHAT, CDR2 FQNNGV. CDR3 length: 12 residues. Researchers ran the PCR with 60 Vbeta and 13 Jbeta primers. Profiling relied on immunoSEQ multiplex PCR, and the TCRdb table lists in-frame clones only, not all of them. The sample carries some 60,000 clones, 80% recorded once. The J gene is TRBJ1-4, the V gene TRBV11-2; D gene unclear. The receptor was derived from a male donor in good health and CMV-seronegative. Sequencing input: PBMCs. The CDR3: CASSHATEKLFF. The CDR3, as DNA: TGTGCCAGCAGCCACGCTACCGAAAAACTGTTTTTT.